One sample yielded the 17 T cell receptor beta chains listed below, sequenced in a study of T-cell memory formation after mild COVID-19. A single record per CDR3 protein comes from TCRdb applying MiXCR to the 5' RACE reads. The table includes more than 120,000 distinct CDR3 sequences, 15% to 20% detected once. The sequencing sample was made of PBMCs or a T cell subset sorted from them (not recorded which). The origin of the receptors is an adult woman who had mild COVID-19 (a few samples of this study predate the infection). Cell type and time point are not known.

The chain couples TRBV9 to TRBJ2-5; 8 nucleotides line up with TRBD2. This CDR3 region has 15 residues. V gave up 3 bases and J gave up 2 bases; unmatched junction bases: 6. Germline V gene data show CDR1 as SGDLS and CDR2 as YYNGEE. The chain's CDR3 is CASSGVAGRQETQYF. The CDR3 nucleotides are TGTGCCAGCAGCGGAGTAGCGGGGCGACAAGAGACCCAGTACTTC. The full variable domain, rest sourced from reference TRBV9 and TRBJ2-5, is DSGVTQTPKHLITATGQRVTLRCSPRSGDLSVYWYQQSLDQGLQFLIQYYNGEERAKGNILERFSAQQFPDLHSELNLSSLELGDSALYFCASSGVAGRQETQYFGPGTRLLVL.

This clonotype was observed a few times. The J gene is TRBJ2-2, the V gene TRBV6-2 or TRBV6-3; tentative D call: TRBD2 (5 bases). The V end lost 7 bases, the J end lost 0 bases, and 9 bases lay between the germline ends. Germline V lookup: CDR1 MNHEY, CDR2 SVGEGT. This CDR3 has 14 amino acids. The CDR3 DNA follows: TGTGCCAGCACGGGGTCGGCGAACACCGGGGAGCTGTTTTTT. This translates into CASTGSANTGELFF.

This clonotype was picked up many times. The chain carries TRBV12-3 or TRBV12-4 and TRBJ2-2; D uncertain. CDR3 length equals 14 residues. V dropped 2 bases and J dropped 6 bases, with 10 bases sitting between them. This chain's CDR3 is CASSLSPRPGELFF. DNA for the CDR3: TGTGCCAGCAGTTTATCCCCTAGACCCGGGGAGCTGTTTTTT.

The rearrangement joins TRBV6-5 to TRBJ2-1; no firm D call. The CDR3 sequence is 13 residues long. Germline-derived CDR1 and CDR2 are MNHEY and SVGAGI. V was clipped by 6 bases and J by 0 bases, with 6 bases between them. The CDR3 DNA is TGTGCCAGCAGCCCCCTCTCCTACAATGAGCAGTTCTTC. The encoded protein is CASSPLSYNEQFF.

This clonotype was detected a few times. The V and J genes are TRBV6-5 and TRBJ1-1; no clear D gene. The CDR3 has 14 amino acids. Germline V gene sequence: CDR1 MNHEY, CDR2 SVGAGI. V dropped 7 bases and J dropped 2 bases, with 14 bases sitting between them. CDR3 in DNA: TGTGCCAGCACTCCCAAAGTAGGAAACACTGAAGCTTTCTTT. This codes for CASTPKVGNTEAFF.

This clonotype was recorded a few times. The chain carries TRBV7-9 and TRBJ1-5; D gene uncertain. Germline CDR1 SEHNR, CDR2 FQNEAQ (reference sequence). The CDR3 runs 14 residues. Trimming took 2 bases from V and 2 from J, leaving 7 bases between them. CDR3 sequence: CASSLLAGNQPQHF. DNA of the CDR3: TGTGCCAGCAGCTTACTGGCTGGCAATCAGCCCCAGCATTTT.

In this sample, this clonotype turned up a few times. J is TRBJ2-7 and V is TRBV3-1; no firm D call. Germline V gives CDR1 LGHDT, CDR2 YNNKEL (reference sequence). CDR3 size: 13 residues. The V and J ends lost 0 bases and 2 bases respectively, with 5 bases between them. The CDR3 loop is CASSQEITYEQYF. The CDR3 DNA follows: TGTGCCAGCAGCCAAGAGATTACCTACGAGCAGTACTTC.

This clonotype was found a few times. The chain is built from TRBV6-1 and TRBJ2-5; TRBD2 agrees at 8 bases. This CDR3 spans 14 amino acids. V trimming: 3 bases; J trimming: 9 bases; junction bases outside the gene matches: 9. CDR1 and CDR2 from the germline V gene are MNHNS and SASEGT. For the CDR3, the DNA is TGTGCCAGCAGTGAGATAGCGGGGACGGTGTCCCAGTACTTC. As protein: CASSEIAGTVSQYF.

The rearrangement uses TRBV10-3 and TRBJ2-5; D is unclear. Trimming stripped 0 bases from V and 1 base from J, with 3 bases between. The CDR3 extends over 13 amino acids. Germline V CDR1 and CDR2: ENHRY, SYGVKD. Here the CDR3 reads CAISESTQETQYF. The CDR3 bases are TGTGCCATCAGTGAGTCGACCCAAGAGACCCAGTACTTC.

J is TRBJ2-7 and V is TRBV10-3, with 9 nucleotides matching TRBD2. The CDR3 is 12 amino acids. The V gene's germline CDR1 is ENHRY and CDR2 SYGVKD. After removal of 8 bases from V and 4 bases from J, the junction contained 3 bases not matched to a gene. The CDR3 DNA is TGTGCCATCGGGACTAGCTTATACGAGCAGTACTTC. Protein sequence: CAIGTSLYEQYF.

Only a few counts were recorded for this clonotype. This chain joins TRBV23-1 and TRBJ2-5; no definite D call. TRBV23-1 is given ORF status, its function remaining uncertain. The CDR3 runs 14 residues. Between the trimmed V and J ends, which lost 0 bases and 5 bases, there was a span of 10 bases. This CDR3 is CASSQSWLVETQYF. In DNA, the CDR3 is TGCGCCAGCAGTCAATCGTGGCTAGTGGAGACCCAGTACTTC.

The rearrangement joins TRBV24-1 to TRBJ2-7, with D unclear. Germline-derived CDR1 and CDR2 are KGHDR and SFDVKD. The CDR3 has 13 amino acids. V gave up 4 bases and J gave up 0 bases, with 6 bases separating them. CDR3 sequence: CATSDPNSYEQYF. CDR3 DNA sequence: TGTGCCACCAGTGACCCCAACTCCTACGAGCAGTACTTC.

The gene calls are TRBV5-1 and TRBJ1-6; D uncertain. There are 14 residues in the CDR3. The germline V gene has CDR1 SGHRS and CDR2 YFSETQ. V was clipped by 0 bases and J by 7 bases, with 8 bases between them. CDR3 nucleotide sequence: TGCGCCAGCAGCTTGGCGGGTTTCAATTCACCCCTCCACTTT. It encodes CASSLAGFNSPLHF.

This clonotype was seen a few times. The genes are TRBV23-1 and TRBJ2-5; 11 bases fit TRBD2. TRBV23-1 falls under the ORF class, with uncertain function. CDR3 length: 17 residues. V gave up 1 base and J gave up 2 bases; unmatched junction bases: 6. The CDR3 DNA sequence: TGCGCCAGCAGTCAATGGGCTAGCGGGGGGACTCAAGAGACCCAGTACTTC. It specifies CASSQWASGGTQETQYF.

This clonotype came up a few times. J is TRBJ2-1 and V is TRBV5-4; 7 bases map to TRBD1. J was trimmed by 8 bases and V by 0 bases; bases with no gene match: 11. Germline V CDR1 and CDR2: SGHNT, YYREEE (reference sequence). CDR3 length: 16 residues. The CDR3 spells CASSLAGPTGIDEQFF. CDR3 sequence (DNA): TGTGCCAGCAGCTTGGCCGGGCCGACAGGGATCGATGAGCAGTTCTTC.

V and J are TRBV27 and TRBJ2-1; 11 nucleotides line up with TRBD2. Germline V gene sequence: CDR1 MNHEY, CDR2 SMNVEV (reference sequence). The ends lost 4 bases at V and 8 bases at J; junction bases unmatched: 10. The CDR3 covers 16 residues. In DNA, the CDR3 is TGTGCCAGCAGTTCCGACCTAGCGGGAGGCGGCGATGAGCAGTTCTTC. Its protein is CASSSDLAGGGDEQFF.

The J gene is TRBJ2-5, the V gene TRBV5-1; 8 bases agree with TRBD2. V gave up 0 bases and J gave up 2 bases; unmatched junction bases: 3. The CDR3 runs to 15 residues. CDR1 and CDR2 from the germline V gene are SGHRS and YFSETQ. CDR3 coding DNA: TGCGCCAGCAGCTTGGCCAGCGGGGGACAAGAGACCCAGTACTTC. Its translation is CASSLASGGQETQYF.